The 3 T cell receptor beta chains below all came from one sample that was sequenced in a study of OX40 agonist ivuxolimab in advanced cancers. Method: immunoSEQ multiplex PCR; TCRdb's copy keeps in-frame clones and lacks some. The top ten clones hold around 0.35% of a sample with approximately 80,000 clones, around 91% of them seen once. The source material was CD4+ or CD8+ T cells sorted from blood, sampled in a trial of the OX40 agonist ivuxolimab. The receptors shown here come from an adult with an advanced solid tumor such as melanoma, head and neck, liver or kidney cancer.

This clone was seen only once. The chain links TRBV27 to TRBJ2-6, with D possibly being TRBD1 (6 bases). This CDR3 has 16 amino acids. Germline lookup yields CDR1 MNHEY and CDR2 SMNVEV (reference sequence). With 5 bases removed from V and 2 bases from J, the gap between germline ends came to 13 bases. CDR3 DNA: TGTGCCAGCAGTCGCCTACGACAGGCTGGGGCCAACGTCCTGACTTTC. It encodes CASSRLRQAGANVLTF.

The chain joins TRBV2 to TRBJ2-3; D may be TRBD1 (6 bases). The V and J ends lost 6 bases and 4 bases respectively, with 14 bases between them. CDR1 is SNHLY, CDR2 FYNNEI, per germline. There are 14 residues in the CDR3. CDR3 loop: CASRIQGGPDTQYF. The CDR3 bases are TGTGCCAGCAGGATACAGGGTGGGCCAGATACGCAGTATTTT.

The chain is built from TRBV19 and TRBJ2-2; D might be TRBD1 or TRBD2, each matching 5 bases. With 6 bases removed from V and 0 bases from J, the gap between germline ends came to 11 bases. Germline loops: CDR1 LNHDA, CDR2 SQIVND (reference sequence). The CDR3 sequence is 15 residues long. The CDR3 DNA sequence: TGTGCCAGTAGGTGGGGGATATCGAACACCGGGGAGCTGTTTTTT. Protein product: CASRWGISNTGELFF.